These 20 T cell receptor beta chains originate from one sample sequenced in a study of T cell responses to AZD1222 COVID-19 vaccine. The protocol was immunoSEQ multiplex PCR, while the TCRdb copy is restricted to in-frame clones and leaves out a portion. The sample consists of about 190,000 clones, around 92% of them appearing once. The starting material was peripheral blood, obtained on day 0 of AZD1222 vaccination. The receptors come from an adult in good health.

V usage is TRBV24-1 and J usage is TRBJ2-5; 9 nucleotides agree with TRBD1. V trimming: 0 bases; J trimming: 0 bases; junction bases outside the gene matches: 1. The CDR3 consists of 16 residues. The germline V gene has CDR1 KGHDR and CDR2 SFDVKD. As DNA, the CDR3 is TGTGCCACCAGTGATTTGACAGGGGGCCACCAAGAGACCCAGTACTTC. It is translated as CATSDLTGGHQETQYF.

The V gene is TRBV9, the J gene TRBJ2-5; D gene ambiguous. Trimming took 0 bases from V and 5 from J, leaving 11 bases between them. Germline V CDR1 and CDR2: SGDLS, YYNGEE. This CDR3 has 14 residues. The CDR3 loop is CASSVGRLLETQYF. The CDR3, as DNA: TGTGCCAGCAGCGTAGGGCGCCTACTGGAGACCCAGTACTTC.

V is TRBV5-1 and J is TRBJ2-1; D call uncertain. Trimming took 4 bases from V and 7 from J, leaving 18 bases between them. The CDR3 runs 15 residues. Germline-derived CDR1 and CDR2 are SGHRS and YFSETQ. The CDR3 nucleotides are TGCGCCAGCAGCCCCCAAGCGCTGCCCGGGAATGAGCAGTTCTTC. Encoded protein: CASSPQALPGNEQFF.

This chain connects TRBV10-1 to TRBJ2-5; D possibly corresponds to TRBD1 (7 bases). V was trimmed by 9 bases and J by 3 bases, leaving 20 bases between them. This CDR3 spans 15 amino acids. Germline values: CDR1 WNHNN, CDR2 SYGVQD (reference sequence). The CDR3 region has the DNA TGCGCCAGTACCCGCGGGACAGCGCCTGAAGAGACCCAGTACTTC. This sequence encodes CASTRGTAPEETQYF.

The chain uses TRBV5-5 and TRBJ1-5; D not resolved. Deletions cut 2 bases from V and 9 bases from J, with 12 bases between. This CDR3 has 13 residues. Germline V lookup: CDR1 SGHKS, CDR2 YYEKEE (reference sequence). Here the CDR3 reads CASSFNYIGPQHF. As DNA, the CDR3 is TGTGCCAGCAGCTTTAACTATATAGGGCCCCAGCATTTT.

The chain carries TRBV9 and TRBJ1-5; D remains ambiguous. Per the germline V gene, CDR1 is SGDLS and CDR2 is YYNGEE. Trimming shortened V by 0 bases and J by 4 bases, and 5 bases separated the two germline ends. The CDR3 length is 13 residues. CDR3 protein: CASSVDGNQPQHF. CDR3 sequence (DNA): TGTGCCAGCAGCGTAGATGGGAATCAGCCCCAGCATTTT.

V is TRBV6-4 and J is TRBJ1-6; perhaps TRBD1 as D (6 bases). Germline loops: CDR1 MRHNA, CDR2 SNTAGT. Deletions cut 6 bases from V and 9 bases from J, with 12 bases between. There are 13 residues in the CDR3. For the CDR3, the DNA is TGTGCCAGCAGCGCCGAAGGGGGTTCACCCCTCCACTTT. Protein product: CASSAEGGSPLHF.

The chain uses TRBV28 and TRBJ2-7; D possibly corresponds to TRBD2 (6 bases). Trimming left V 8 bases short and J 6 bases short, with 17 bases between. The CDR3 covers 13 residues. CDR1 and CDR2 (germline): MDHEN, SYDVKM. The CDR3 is CASGRLGLFEQYF. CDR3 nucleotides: TGTGCCAGCGGGCGACTAGGACTCTTCGAGCAGTACTTC.

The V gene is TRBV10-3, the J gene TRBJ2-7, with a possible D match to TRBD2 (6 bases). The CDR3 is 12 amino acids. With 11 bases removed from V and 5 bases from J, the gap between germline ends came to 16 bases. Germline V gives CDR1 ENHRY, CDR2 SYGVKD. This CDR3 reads CAGGYFPHEQYF. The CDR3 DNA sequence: TGTGCCGGGGGGTACTTTCCGCACGAGCAGTACTTC.

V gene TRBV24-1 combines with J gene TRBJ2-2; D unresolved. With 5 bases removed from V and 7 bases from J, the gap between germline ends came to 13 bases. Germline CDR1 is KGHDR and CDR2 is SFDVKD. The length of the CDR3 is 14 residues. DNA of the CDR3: TGTGCCACCAGTGGGGAAGGGCTGGTCGGGGAGCTGTTTTTT. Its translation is CATSGEGLVGELFF.

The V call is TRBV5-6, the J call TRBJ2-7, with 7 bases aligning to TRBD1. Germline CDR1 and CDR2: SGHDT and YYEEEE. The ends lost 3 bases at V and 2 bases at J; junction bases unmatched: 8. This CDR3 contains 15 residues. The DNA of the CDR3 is TGTGCCAGCAGCTGGGAAGTGGGACAGCCCTACGAGCAGTACTTC. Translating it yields CASSWEVGQPYEQYF.

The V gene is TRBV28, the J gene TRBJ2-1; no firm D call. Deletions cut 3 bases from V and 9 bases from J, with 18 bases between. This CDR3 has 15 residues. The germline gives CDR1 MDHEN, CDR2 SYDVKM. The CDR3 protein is CASSFRASHQSEQFF. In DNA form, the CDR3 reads TGTGCCAGCAGTTTTCGAGCCTCCCACCAGAGTGAGCAGTTCTTC.

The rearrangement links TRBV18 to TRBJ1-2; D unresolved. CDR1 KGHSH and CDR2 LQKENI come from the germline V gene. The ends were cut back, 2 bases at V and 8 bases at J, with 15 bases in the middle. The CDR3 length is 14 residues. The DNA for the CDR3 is TGTGCCAGCTCACCAATGGACGGATTAAACGGCTACACCTTC. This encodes CASSPMDGLNGYTF.

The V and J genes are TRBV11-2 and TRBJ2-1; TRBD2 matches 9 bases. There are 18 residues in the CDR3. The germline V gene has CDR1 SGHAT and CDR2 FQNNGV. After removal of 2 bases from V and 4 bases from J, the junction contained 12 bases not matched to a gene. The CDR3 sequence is CASSLTHPGSGGYNEQFF. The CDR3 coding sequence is TGTGCCAGCAGCTTAACTCATCCAGGTAGCGGGGGATACAATGAGCAGTTCTTC.

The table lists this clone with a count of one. The CDR3 sequence: CATSDGGGTEKLFF. The CDR3 DNA sequence: TGTGCCACCAGTGATGGCGGAGGTACTGAAAAACTGTTTTTT. V and J are TRBV24-1 and TRBJ1-4, with D unresolved. The germline gives CDR1 KGHDR, CDR2 SFDVKD. V was trimmed by 3 bases and J by 7 bases, leaving 11 bases between them. The CDR3 is 14 amino acids.

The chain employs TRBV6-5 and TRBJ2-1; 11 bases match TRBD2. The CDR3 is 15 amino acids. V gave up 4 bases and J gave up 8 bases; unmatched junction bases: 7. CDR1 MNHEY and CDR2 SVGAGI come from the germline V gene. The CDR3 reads CASSFVAGGPYEQFF. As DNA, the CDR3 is TGTGCCAGCAGTTTTGTAGCGGGAGGGCCATATGAGCAGTTCTTC.

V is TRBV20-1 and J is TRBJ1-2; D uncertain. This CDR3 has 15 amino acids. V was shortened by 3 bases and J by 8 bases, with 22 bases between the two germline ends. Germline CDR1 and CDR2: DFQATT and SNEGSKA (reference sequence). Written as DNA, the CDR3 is TGCAGTGCTAGTCTGGTCCCCCTGGGCTCTCGGGGCTACACCTTC. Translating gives CSASLVPLGSRGYTF.

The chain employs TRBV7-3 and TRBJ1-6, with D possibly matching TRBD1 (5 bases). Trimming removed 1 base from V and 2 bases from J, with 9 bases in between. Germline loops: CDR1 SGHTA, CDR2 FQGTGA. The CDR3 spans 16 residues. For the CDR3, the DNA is TGTGCCAGCAGCTTAAGCGGGGCCGCCTATAATTCACCCCTCCACTTT. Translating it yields CASSLSGAAYNSPLHF.

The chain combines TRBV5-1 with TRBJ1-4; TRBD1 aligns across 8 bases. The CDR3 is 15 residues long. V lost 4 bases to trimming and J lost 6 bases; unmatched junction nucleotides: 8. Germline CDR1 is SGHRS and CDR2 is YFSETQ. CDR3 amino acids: CASSIRTGFDEKLFF. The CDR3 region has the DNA TGCGCCAGCAGCATCAGGACAGGGTTTGATGAAAAACTGTTTTTT.

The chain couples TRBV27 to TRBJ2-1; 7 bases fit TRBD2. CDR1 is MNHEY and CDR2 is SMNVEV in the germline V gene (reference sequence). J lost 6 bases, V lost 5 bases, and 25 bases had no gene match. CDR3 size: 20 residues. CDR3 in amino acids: CASSPHPSLETSISANEQFF. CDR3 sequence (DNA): TGTGCCAGCAGTCCCCACCCGTCGCTTGAGACTAGCATCTCGGCCAATGAGCAGTTCTTC.